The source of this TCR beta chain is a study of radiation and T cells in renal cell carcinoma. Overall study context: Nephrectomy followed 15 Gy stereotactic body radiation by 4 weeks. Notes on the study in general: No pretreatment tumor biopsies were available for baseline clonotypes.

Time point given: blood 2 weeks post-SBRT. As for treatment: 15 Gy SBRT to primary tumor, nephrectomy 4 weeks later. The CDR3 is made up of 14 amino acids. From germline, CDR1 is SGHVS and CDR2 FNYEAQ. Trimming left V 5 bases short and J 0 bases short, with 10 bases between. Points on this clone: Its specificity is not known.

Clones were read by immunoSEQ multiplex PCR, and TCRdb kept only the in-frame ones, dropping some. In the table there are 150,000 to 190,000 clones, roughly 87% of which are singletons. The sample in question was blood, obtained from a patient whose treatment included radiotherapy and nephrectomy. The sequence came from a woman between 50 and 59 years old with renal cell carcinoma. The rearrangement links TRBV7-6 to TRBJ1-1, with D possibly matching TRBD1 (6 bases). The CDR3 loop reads CASSPRGLNTEAFF. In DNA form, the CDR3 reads TGTGCCAGCAGCCCCAGGGGCCTGAACACTGAAGCTTTCTTT.